This is a list of T cell receptor beta chains from one sample in a study of PD-1 blockade in classical Hodgkin lymphoma. Assay used: immunoSEQ multiplex PCR; TCRdb lists only in-frame clones, some missing. Of over 20,000 clones listed, around 68% were seen once; the top ten hold 30%. Sequences were derived from peripheral blood mononuclear cells (PBMCs), sampled before the fourth cycle of nivolumab. These TCRs come from a human donor with classical Hodgkin lymphoma. CDR3s include the opening cysteine and the closing phenylalanine or tryptophan. A D gene is named only where the DNA matches it firmly. Clone size is not always given. Where it is, it says once, few, many or a class for expanded clones.

abundance | j_gene | v_gene | len | d_gene | CDR3aa | CDR3nt
few | TRBJ1-5 | TRBV2 | 13 | NA | CASTAQANQPQHF | TGTGCCAGCACTGCGCAGGCGAATCAGCCCCAGCATTTT
NA | TRBJ2-5 | TRBV4-1 | 15 | NA | CASSLSRDPRETQYF | TGCGCCAGCAGCCTCTCCCGGGACCCGAGGGAGACCCAGTACTTC
NA | TRBJ1-1 | TRBV27 | 13 | NA | CASSLDGNTEAFF | TGTGCCAGCAGTTTAGACGGGAACACTGAAGCTTTCTTT
NA | TRBJ2-3 | TRBV7-2 | 13 | NA | CASSARDRDTQYF | TGTGCCAGCAGCGCACGTGACAGGGATACGCAGTATTTT
NA | TRBJ2-3 | TRBV2 | 12 | NA | CASSVVLDTQYF | TGTGCCAGCAGTGTCGTATTAGATACGCAGTATTTT
few | TRBJ1-1 | TRBV7-2 | 14 | NA | CASSFLGAQTEAFF | TGTGCCAGCAGCTTTCTAGGGGCGCAGACTGAAGCTTTCTTT
NA | TRBJ1-2 | TRBV6-1 | 13 | TRBD1 | CASRGQVGYGYTF | TGTGCCAGCAGGGGACAGGTGGGCTATGGCTACACCTTC
NA | TRBJ1-4 | TRBV4-1 | 18 | TRBD1 | CASSPTRTGTPNYEKLFF | TGCGCCAGCAGCCCGACTCGGACAGGGACCCCTAATTACGAAAAACTGTTTTTT
NA | TRBJ1-1 | TRBV11-1 | 12 | NA | CASSFGAAEAFF | TGTGCCAGCAGCTTTGGGGCCGCTGAAGCTTTCTTT
once | TRBJ2-2 | TRBV5-1 | 14 | NA | CASSGLQDTGGLFF | TGCGCCAGCAGCGGACTCCAGGACACCGGGGGACTGTTTTTT
NA | TRBJ1-1 | TRBV4-3 | 16 | NA | CASSQDIRDRRIEAFF | TGCGCCAGCAGCCAAGATATTCGCGACAGGCGAATTGAAGCTTTCTTT
few | TRBJ2-1 | TRBV6-5 | 14 | NA | CASSYERADNEQFF | TGTGCCAGCAGTTACGAGCGGGCCGACAATGAGCAGTTCTTC
NA | TRBJ2-7 | TRBV5-1 | 13 | NA | CASSRVLGGEQYF | TGCGCCAGCAGCAGGGTCTTAGGCGGCGAGCAGTACTTC
NA | TRBJ2-5 | TRBV4-1 | 15 | TRBD2 | CASSNSGGPQETQYF | TGCGCCAGCAGCAATAGCGGGGGCCCACAAGAGACCCAGTACTTC
once | TRBJ1-2 | TRBV6-1 | 14 | TRBD1 | CASCPRGGSLGYTF | TGTGCCAGCTGCCCCAGGGGGGGTAGCCTTGGCTACACCTTC